The 17 T cell receptor beta chains presented below share a single source sample, sequenced in a study of T cells in Graves' hyperthyroidism and ophthalmopathy. RNA transcripts gave rise to amplified TCR beta CDR3 regions. A first-round RT-PCR of the TCR CDR3 used the HTBI primer set. From the multiplex PCR reads, TCRdb called clonotypes with MiXCR, one entry per CDR3 protein. In the table there are 600,000 to 800,000 distinct CDR3 sequences, approximately 40% of which are singletons. Input material: blood. The receptor source for this set is a woman in her thirties or forties with Graves' hyperthyroidism.

The J gene is TRBJ2-7, the V gene TRBV6-2 or TRBV6-3; the D is unclear. V was trimmed by 2 bases and J by 2 bases, leaving 10 bases between them. CDR1 MNHEY and CDR2 SVGEGT come from the germline V gene. The CDR3 spans 14 residues. This CDR3 reads CASSYRNWAYEQYF. The CDR3 DNA reads TGTGCCAGCAGTTACAGGAATTGGGCCTACGAGCAGTACTTC.

The V call is TRBV11-1, the J call TRBJ2-7; 10 positions agree with TRBD1. V was clipped by 8 bases and J by 5 bases; unmatched bases: 12. Germline CDR1 and CDR2: SGHAT and FQDESV (reference sequence). This CDR3 region has 15 residues. The CDR3 bases are TGTGCCAGCGTCCTTAGGGGGACAGGGGTCAACGAGCAGTACTTC. It codes for CASVLRGTGVNEQYF.

CDR3 sequence: CASSVRLSEQYF. In nucleotides, the CDR3 is TGTGCCAGCAGTGTGCGGCTCTCCGAGCAGTACTTC. V is TRBV7-9 and J is TRBJ2-7; no clear D. The CDR3 covers 12 residues. V was trimmed by 6 bases and J by 6 bases, leaving 12 bases between them. The germline V gene encodes CDR1 SEHNR and CDR2 FQNEAQ (reference sequence). The full variable domain, in which reference TRBV7-9 and TRBJ2-7 provide the parts outside the CDR3, is DTGVSQNPRHKITKRGQNVTFRCDPISEHNRLYWYRQTLGQGPEFLTYFQNEAQLEKSRLLSDRFSAERPKGSFSTLEIQRTEQGDSAMYLCASSVRLSEQYFGPGTRLTVT.

Note on this clonotype: A read error may explain this, as a much larger clone is one base away. This chain uses TRBV29-1 with TRBJ2-2; 8 bases fit TRBD1. This CDR3 region has 14 residues. CDR1 is SQVTM and CDR2 is ANQGSEA in the germline V gene. CDR3 region: CSVEKQGDTGGLFF. The CDR3 DNA sequence: TGCAGCGTTGAAAAACAGGGGGACACCGGGGGGCTGTTTTTT.

With respect to this clonotype: A much larger clone sits a single nucleotide away, making a read error possible. The chain is built from TRBV20-1 and TRBJ2-7; D is possibly TRBD1 (6 bases). Trimming pared 4 bases from V and 2 bases from J, leaving 21 bases between. The CDR3 sequence is 16 residues long. The germline gives CDR1 DFQATT, CDR2 SNEGSKA (reference sequence). Here the CDR3 DNA reads TGCAGTGCTACGCCCCAGAAACGGACAGACCCCTACGAGCAGTACTTC. It yields the protein CSATPQKRTDPYEQYF.

There are many counts of this clonotype. One junction end does not reproduce the germline sequence, and a read error may be involved. The rearrangement uses TRBV2 and TRBJ1-2, with D possibly matching TRBD1 (5 bases). Per the germline V gene, CDR1 is SNHLY and CDR2 is FYNNEI. CDR3 length: 11 residues. In DNA form, the CDR3 reads TGTGCCAGCAGTGAACCTTGGGACGGTGCCTTC. Amino acid sequence: CASSEPWDGAF.

This clonotype has just one count. The CDR3 DNA is TGTGCCAGCAGCCAAGGTGTAGCCTCCCGTACCCAGTACTTC. It specifies CASSQGVASRTQYF. The chain couples TRBV3-1 to TRBJ2-5; D unclear. The CDR3 has 14 residues. Trimming stripped 1 base from V and 8 bases from J, with 14 bases between. The germline gives CDR1 LGHDT, CDR2 YNNKEL (reference sequence).

The chain uses TRBV6-6 and TRBJ1-3; D is undetermined. Trimming left V 2 bases short and J 4 bases short, with 18 bases between. This CDR3 is 17 amino acids long. CDR1 is MNHNY and CDR2 is SVGAGI in the germline V gene (reference sequence). The CDR3 coding sequence is TGTGCCAGCAGTTACCGCCCTTTAAGTAACTCGGGAAACACCATATATTTT. Translation gives CASSYRPLSNSGNTIYF.

This clonotype has a count of ten or more. The rearrangement links TRBV6-5 to TRBJ2-7; D may be TRBD2 (5 bases). The V and J ends lost 4 bases and 6 bases respectively, with 13 bases between them. The germline V gene has CDR1 MNHEY and CDR2 SVGAGI. The CDR3 spans 13 residues. Written as DNA, the CDR3 is TGTGCCAGCAGTTTTACCCAAGGAGGCGAGCAGTACTTC. Translation: CASSFTQGGEQYF.

In this sample, this clonotype turned up a few times. The chain employs TRBV15 and TRBJ2-2; D might be TRBD2 (5 bases). The CDR3 is 18 amino acids. The V end lost 1 base, the J end lost 1 base, and 16 bases lay between the germline ends. Germline-derived CDR1 and CDR2 are LNHNV and YYDKDF (reference sequence). The DNA of the CDR3 is TGTGCCACCAGCAGAGGCAAGGGAGAACACAAGAACACCGGGGAGCTGTTTTTT. Its protein product is CATSRGKGEHKNTGELFF.

This clonotype was seen at least ten times. The J gene is TRBJ1-5, the V gene TRBV5-1, with D possibly being TRBD1 (5 bases). The CDR3 consists of 15 residues. In germline, CDR1 is SGHRS, CDR2 YFSETQ. Trimming stripped 0 bases from V and 4 bases from J, with 11 bases between. CDR3 in DNA: TGCGCCAGCAGCTTGGAGGCAGGGAGTAATCAGCCCCAGCATTTT. Protein product: CASSLEAGSNQPQHF.

The chain joins TRBV6-5 to TRBJ2-2; D is undetermined. CDR1 MNHEY and CDR2 SVGAGI come from the germline V gene. The CDR3 runs to 14 residues. V shed 2 bases and J shed 3 bases, with 7 bases lying between them. CDR3 sequence: CASSYTDYTGELFF. The CDR3 nucleotides are TGTGCCAGCAGTTACACCGACTACACCGGGGAGCTGTTTTTT.

This clonotype appeared a few times. The chain couples TRBV19 to TRBJ1-1; D is possibly TRBD1 (5 bases). This CDR3 region has 15 residues. Trimming removed 6 bases from V and 1 base from J, with 15 bases in between. Germline V gives CDR1 LNHDA, CDR2 SQIVND (reference sequence). The CDR3 reads CASSPPYGANTEAFF. The CDR3 nucleotides are TGTGCCAGTAGCCCCCCCTATGGGGCGAACACTGAAGCTTTCTTT.

In this sample, this clonotype turned up a few times. The rearrangement joins TRBV7-6 to TRBJ2-5; D unclear. Germline V CDR1 and CDR2: SGHVS, FNYEAQ. The CDR3 length is 14 residues. With 4 bases removed from V and 2 bases from J, the gap between germline ends came to 11 bases. In nucleotides, the CDR3 is TGTGCCAGCAGCTCCATTATAAGACAAGAGACCCAGTACTTC. This sequence encodes CASSSIIRQETQYF.

On this clonotype: One end of the junction fails to match germline, which may point to a read error. The chain is built from TRBV20-1 and TRBJ2-7, with 11 bases identical to TRBD2. CDR1 is DFQATT and CDR2 is SNEGSKA in the germline V gene (reference sequence). This CDR3 spans 15 amino acids. CDR3 sequence reads: CSTRAGSGRAYEQYF. CDR3 in DNA: TGCAGTACTAGAGCGGGTAGCGGGAGGGCCTACGAGCAGTACTTC.

The V gene is TRBV19, the J gene TRBJ1-5; D perhaps matches TRBD1 (6 bases). Germline loops: CDR1 LNHDA, CDR2 SQIVND (reference sequence). The CDR3 contains 12 residues. The V gene lost 9 bases and the J gene lost 9 bases, with 15 bases spanning the gap. CDR3 loop: CASARGGSPQHF. CDR3 DNA: TGTGCCAGCGCGAGGGGGGGATCGCCCCAGCATTTT.

V gene TRBV10-3 combines with J gene TRBJ2-7, with D uncertain. CDR1 and CDR2 (germline): ENHRY, SYGVKD. There are 13 residues in the CDR3. The V end lost 10 bases, the J end lost 1 base, and 14 bases lay between the germline ends. The CDR3 sequence is CASTPNFSYEQYF. The CDR3, as DNA: TGTGCCAGCACCCCGAATTTTTCCTACGAGCAGTACTTC.